The clone carrying this T cell receptor beta chain turned up a few times. What it binds is not known. These data originate in a study of cytomegalovirus exposure and HLA in healthy donors. Overall study context: The study's early data release held 80 million to 95 million unique TCRs from HLA-typed donors.

Study results and caveats: Follow-up analysis later connected one missense variant in DCLRE1C with trimming of TCR beta V- and J-genes. Later analysis identified 15,000 to 20,000 TCR beta sequences associated with HLA alleles, using a false discovery rate threshold of 0.05.

Primers: 60 Vbeta forward and 13 Jbeta reverse. This table comes from immunoSEQ multiplex PCR, and its TCRdb copy is limited to in-frame clones, with some not included. The table shows 60,000 to 70,000 clones, with around 78% occurring only once. Germline V gene lookup returns CDR1 MNHNY and CDR2 SVGAGI (reference sequence). The CDR3 consists of 15 residues. With 6 bases clipped from V and 7 bases from J, the junction kept 9 bases outside the gene matches. This sequence originates from a man over 45 in good health and CMV-seronegative. Sequencing was carried out using PBMCs. This chain uses TRBV6-6 with TRBJ1-4; TRBD1 matches at 9 bases. CDR3 in amino acids: CASSRLQGAREKLFF. CDR3 DNA: TGTGCCAGCAGCAGATTACAGGGGGCGCGTGAAAAACTGTTTTTT.